The TCR delta chain described here comes from a study of Vδ1+ human thymocytes. Study-wide findings and caveats: Thymic TRG and TRD repertoires appeared highly polyclonal, with Gaussian CDR3 length distributions. Unexpected Vdelta2 sequences could cause misinterpretation of bulk repertoire data.

Germline CDR1 and CDR2: TSWWSYY and QGS. The CDR3 contains 20 residues. With 3 bases removed from V and 0 bases from J, the gap between germline ends came to 26 bases. For this clone: Its antigen is not known.

The sorted cells were CD3+ Vdelta1+ Vdelta2- thymocytes from alphabeta-depleted thymus. Purity of the sorted Vdelta1+ thymocytes ranged from 98% to 99.6%. The template was reverse-transcribed extracted RNA. Multiplex PCR used pooled V-gene forward primers and a constant-region reverse primer to amplify CDR3s. TCRdb redid clone calling on the multiplex PCR reads using CATT. In the table there are tens of thousands of delta-chain clones, approximately 15% of which are singletons. This TCR came from a boy younger than two who had congenital heart surgery. Sequenced sample: Vdelta1+ gamma-delta thymocytes from the thymus. As for subset: FACS-sorted CD3+ TCRalphabeta- TCRVdelta1+ TCRVdelta2- thymocytes. The rearrangement joins TRDV1 to TRDJ1; possibly TRDD2 or TRDD3 for D (6 bases each). The CDR3 loop is CALGEGLPDLLGVYTDKLIF. The CDR3 DNA reads as TGTGCTCTTGGGGAGGGCCTTCCCGACCTACTGGGTGTCTACACCGATAAACTCATCTTT.